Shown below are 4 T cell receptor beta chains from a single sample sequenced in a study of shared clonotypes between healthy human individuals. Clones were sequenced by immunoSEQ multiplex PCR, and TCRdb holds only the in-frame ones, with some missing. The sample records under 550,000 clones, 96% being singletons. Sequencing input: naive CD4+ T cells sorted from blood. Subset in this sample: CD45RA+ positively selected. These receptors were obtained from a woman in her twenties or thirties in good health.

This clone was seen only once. The CDR3 sequence: CASSGAPETQYF. The CDR3 DNA follows: TGCGCCAGCAGTGGGGCGCCTGAGACCCAGTACTTC. This chain links TRBV10-1 with TRBJ2-5; D not certain. The CDR3 extends over 12 amino acids. Per the germline V gene, CDR1 is WNHNN and CDR2 is SYGVQD (reference sequence). Trimming took 4 bases from V and 5 from J, leaving 8 bases between them.

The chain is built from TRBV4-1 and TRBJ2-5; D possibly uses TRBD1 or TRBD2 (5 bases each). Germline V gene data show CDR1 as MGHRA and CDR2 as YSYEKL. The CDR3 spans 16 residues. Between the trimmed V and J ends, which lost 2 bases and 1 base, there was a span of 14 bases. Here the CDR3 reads CASSQSLRGPQETQYF. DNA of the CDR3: TGCGCCAGCAGCCAAAGTCTTCGGGGCCCCCAAGAGACCCAGTACTTC.

The CDR3 region is CASSPETVSTSYEQYF. The CDR3 DNA sequence: TGTGCCAGCAGTCCGGAGACAGTATCTACGAGCTACGAGCAGTACTTC. The genes are TRBV28 and TRBJ2-7, with a weak D call TRBD1 (5 bases). CDR1 is MDHEN and CDR2 is SYDVKM in the germline V gene. The V end was cut by 5 bases, the J end by 3 bases, with 20 bases between. The CDR3 consists of 16 residues.

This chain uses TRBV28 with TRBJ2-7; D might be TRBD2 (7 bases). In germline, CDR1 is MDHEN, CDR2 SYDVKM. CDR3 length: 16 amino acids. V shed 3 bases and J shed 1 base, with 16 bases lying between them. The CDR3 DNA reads TGTGCCAGCAGTTTCTCGGGGGGCCTTAGGTCCTACGAGCAGTACTTC. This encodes CASSFSGGLRSYEQYF.